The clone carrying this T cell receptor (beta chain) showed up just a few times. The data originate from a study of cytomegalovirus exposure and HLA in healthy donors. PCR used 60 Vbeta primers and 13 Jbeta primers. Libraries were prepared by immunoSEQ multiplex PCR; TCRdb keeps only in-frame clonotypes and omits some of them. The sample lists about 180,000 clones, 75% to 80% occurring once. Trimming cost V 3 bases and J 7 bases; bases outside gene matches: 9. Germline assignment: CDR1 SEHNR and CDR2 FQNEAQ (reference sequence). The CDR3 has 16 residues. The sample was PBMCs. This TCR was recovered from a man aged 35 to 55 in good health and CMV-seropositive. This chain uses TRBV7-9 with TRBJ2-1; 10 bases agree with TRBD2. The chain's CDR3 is CASSFLSGRAHNEQFF. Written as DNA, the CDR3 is TGTGCCAGCAGCTTCCTGAGCGGGAGGGCCCATAATGAGCAGTTCTTC.